The T cell receptor beta chain under discussion was sequenced for a study of T cells in narcolepsy. Study-level points and caveats: Comparing one patient's CSF and blood CD4+ clonotypes highlighted HCRT- and TRIB2-specific autoreactive clonotypes. Blood of same and different patients, but not healthy controls, reportedly held recurring autoreactive clonotypes.

TCRdb's copy holds only in-frame clones and misses some; the assay was immunoSEQ multiplex PCR. The profile shows 30,000 to 35,000 clones, around four fifths of them singletons. The CDR3 runs to 15 residues. Germline V gene data show CDR1 as MNHEY and CDR2 as SVGAGI. Unmatched junction bases numbered 11, after V lost 0 bases and J lost 12 bases. Comments on this clone: Its antigen is currently unknown.

The sample taken for sequencing was CD45RA- memory CD4+ T cells from PBMCs. The rearrangement joins TRBV6-5 to TRBJ1-2; 9 nucleotides agree with TRBD1. This sequence was found in a human donor with narcolepsy. CDR3 sequence: CASSYSLDRGDRHTF. The DNA for the CDR3 is TGTGCCAGCAGTTACTCGCTGGACAGGGGCGACCGCCACACCTTC.